A single sample is the source of the 19 T cell receptor beta chains below, sequenced in a study of breast tumors, draining lymph nodes, adjacent tissues. Breast cancer patients provided tissue from their axillary draining lymph nodes. MiXCR, run by TCRdb on the multiplex PCR reads, gives a single entry per CDR3 protein. The profile shows fewer than 90,000 distinct CDR3 sequences, 25% to 35% of them singletons. The sequencing sample was made of axillary lymph node tissue. These receptors all stem from a female donor with breast cancer. Some clones in this sample may be carry-over from other donors' samples.

This clonotype was observed at least ten times. The V and J genes are TRBV12-3 or TRBV12-4 and TRBJ2-7; TRBD2 matches at 12 bases. CDR3 length: 16 amino acids. V shed 5 bases, J shed 1 base, and the junction held 6 bases outside the gene matches. CDR3 in DNA: TGTGCCAGCAGTGTCAGACTAGCGGGAGTTTCCTACGAGCAGTACTTC. This translates into CASSVRLAGVSYEQYF.

This clonotype was observed a handful of times. A read error is possible here, since a much larger clone lies one base away. V gene TRBV20-1 combines with J gene TRBJ2-1, with TRBD2 as a possible D gene (5 bases). This CDR3 is 14 amino acids long. Germline V gene sequence: CDR1 DFQATT, CDR2 SNEGSKA (reference sequence). CDR3 residues: CSGSGLGVYTEQFF. CDR3 in DNA: TGCAGTGGAAGCGGTCTTGGGGTCTACACTGAGCAGTTCTTC.

About this clonotype itself: The junction departs from germline at one end; a sequencing error may be responsible. The V call is TRBV5-4, the J call TRBJ1-2; no definite D call. Looked up from germline, CDR1 is SGHNT and CDR2 is YYREEE (reference sequence). The CDR3 is made up of 14 amino acids. CDR3 residues: CAGSRFLPLYGYTF. CDR3 DNA sequence: TGTGCCGGCAGCCGATTCCTGCCTTTATATGGCTACACCTTC.

At least ten counts were recorded for this clonotype. Mismatch with germline at one junction end may stem from a read error. The chain couples TRBV30 to TRBJ2-1; possible D gene TRBD2, 6 bases. Per germline, CDR1 GTSNPN and CDR2 SVGIG (reference sequence). The CDR3 consists of 12 residues. The CDR3 nucleotides read TGTGCCTGGAAAACAACCGGGACTTCGTGGATCTTC. Protein sequence: CAWKTTGTSWIF.

This clonotype has at least ten counts. In DNA form, the CDR3 reads TGCGCCAGCAGCCAGGGACTAGCACCCTACAATGAGCAGTTCTTC. Its translation is CASSQGLAPYNEQFF. J is TRBJ2-1 and V is TRBV4-3, with 9 bases lining up with TRBD2. Germline lookup yields CDR1 LGHNA and CDR2 YSLEER. V lost 3 bases to trimming and J lost 2 bases; unmatched junction nucleotides: 2. The length of the CDR3 is 15 residues.

As regards this clonotype: A single base separates this from a much larger clone, so it may be a read error. The genes are TRBV6-5 and TRBJ2-1, with D possibly being TRBD2 (6 bases). Germline V gene data show CDR1 as MNHEY and CDR2 as SVGAGI. The CDR3 runs to 13 residues. The CDR3 bases are TGTGCGGCAGCTCTTCTAGCGTTAAATGAGCAGTTCTTC. Translation: CAAALLALNEQFF.

This clonotype was seen repeatedly, ten times or more. V usage is TRBV5-5 and J usage is TRBJ1-4; 11 bases are shared with TRBD1. V was clipped by 2 bases and J by 7 bases; unmatched bases: 4. This CDR3 is built from 15 residues. Germline assignment: CDR1 SGHKS and CDR2 YYEKEE (reference sequence). The CDR3 coding sequence is TGTGCCAGCAGCTTATGGACAGGGGGCCGTGAAAAACTGTTTTTT. Translating gives CASSLWTGGREKLFF.

This clonotype was recorded many times. The genes are TRBV19 and TRBJ1-1, with TRBD1 matching 9 bases. Germline CDR1 LNHDA, CDR2 SQIVND (reference sequence). The V segment lost 8 bases and the J segment 5 bases; nucleotides outside the gene matches: 6. The CDR3 covers 13 residues. CDR3 amino acids: CASGTGLETEAFF. CDR3 coding DNA: TGTGCCAGTGGGACAGGGCTAGAGACTGAAGCTTTCTTT.

This clonotype occurred many times. The chain uses TRBV4-2 and TRBJ1-4; D call uncertain. The V end was cut by 1 base, the J end by 0 bases, with 9 bases between. This CDR3 has 16 residues. Per germline, CDR1 LGHNA and CDR2 YNFKEQ. Here the CDR3 reads CASSQGDRTTNEKLFF. In DNA form, the CDR3 reads TGTGCCAGCAGCCAAGGAGATCGGACAACTAATGAAAAACTGTTTTTT.

This clonotype has ten or more counts. The gene calls are TRBV6-5 and TRBJ1-6; TRBD1 aligns across 7 bases. Trimming removed 5 bases from V and 9 bases from J; junction bases left unmatched: 13. This CDR3 is 16 amino acids long. Germline V gene sequence: CDR1 MNHEY, CDR2 SVGAGI. CDR3 bases: TGTGCCAGCAGTCACTTTATTACAGGGGAGGGTTCACCCCTCCACTTT. As protein: CASSHFITGEGSPLHF.

This clonotype was observed at least ten times. The rearrangement joins TRBV20-1 to TRBJ2-7; D is unresolved. There are 14 residues in the CDR3. Trimming stripped 1 base from V and 4 bases from J, with 14 bases between. Looked up from germline, CDR1 is DFQATT and CDR2 is SNEGSKA (reference sequence). CDR3 protein: CSARVYASGYEQYF. CDR3 sequence (DNA): TGCAGTGCTAGAGTATATGCGTCCGGGTACGAGCAGTACTTC.

The chain combines TRBV10-3 with TRBJ2-3; 8 bases are shared with TRBD2. The CDR3 is 14 residues long. Germline lookup yields CDR1 ENHRY and CDR2 SYGVKD. The V and J ends lost 11 bases and 0 bases, in that order; junction bases with no gene match: 7. As DNA, the CDR3 is TGTGCCGGGGGAAGCGGGGGAAGCACAGATACGCAGTATTTT. Residues: CAGGSGGSTDTQYF.

This clonotype was observed many times. This rearrangement joins TRBV28 to TRBJ1-2; 7 bases are a match to TRBD1. V lost 6 bases, J lost 10 bases, and 14 bases stayed unmatched. This CDR3 region has 14 residues. The germline gives CDR1 MDHEN, CDR2 SYDVKM. CDR3 protein: CASRPGTVASDYTF. The CDR3 region has the DNA TGTGCCAGCAGACCCGGGACAGTCGCTTCAGACTACACCTTC.

This clonotype was found many times. This sequence joins TRBV6-2 or TRBV6-3 and TRBJ2-1; 9 positions match TRBD2. V dropped 2 bases and J dropped 2; count of bases not matched to a gene: 7. CDR3 length: 17 amino acids. CDR1 and CDR2 from the germline V gene are MNHEY and SVGEGT. The CDR3 loop reads CASSYGVASGTYNEQFF. CDR3 DNA: TGTGCCAGCAGTTACGGTGTTGCTAGCGGGACCTACAATGAGCAGTTCTTC.

This clonotype was counted ten times or more. The chain has TRBV5-1 and TRBJ2-7; the D gene is possibly TRBD1 (6 bases). There are 15 residues in the CDR3. Between the trimmed V and J ends, which lost 0 bases and 2 bases, there was a span of 12 bases. Germline values: CDR1 SGHRS, CDR2 YFSETQ. CDR3 amino acids: CASSLGQVGTYEQYF. The CDR3 nucleotides read TGCGCCAGCAGCTTGGGACAGGTCGGTACCTACGAGCAGTACTTC.

This clonotype appeared once. This CDR3 is CASSLVPSGVGNEQFF. CDR3 DNA: TGTGCCAGCAGCTTAGTTCCTAGCGGGGTAGGCAATGAGCAGTTCTTC. V is TRBV7-2 and J is TRBJ2-1; 9 nucleotides align to TRBD2. Germline trimming cut 1 base from V and 6 bases from J; bases unmatched to any gene: 7. The CDR3 runs 16 residues. The germline CDR1 and CDR2 sequences are SGHTA and FQGNSA.

This clonotype has a handful of counts. The chain combines TRBV30 with TRBJ2-2; D call uncertain. Germline V CDR1 and CDR2: GTSNPN, SVGIG (reference sequence). Trimming took off 1 base at V and 6 bases at J, with 6 bases between the two ends. The CDR3 totals 12 residues. This CDR3 is CAWSAPPGELFF. CDR3 in DNA: TGTGCCTGGAGTGCTCCTCCCGGGGAGCTGTTTTTT.

The V call is TRBV20-1, the J call TRBJ2-7, with TRBD1 identical over 9 bases. CDR1 is DFQATT, CDR2 SNEGSKA, per germline (reference sequence). CDR3 size: 16 residues. The V and J ends lost 4 bases and 0 bases, in that order; junction bases with no gene match: 10. This CDR3 is CSATGTGTLASYEQYF. CDR3 bases: TGCAGTGCTACCGGGACAGGGACACTCGCCTCCTACGAGCAGTACTTC.

This clonotype was seen ten or more times. The CDR3 here is CASSEWGANYEQYF. The CDR3 region has the DNA TGCGCCAGCAGTGAGTGGGGCGCGAACTACGAGCAGTACTTC. The chain employs TRBV10-1 and TRBJ2-7, with a possible D match to TRBD1 (5 bases). The germline V gene encodes CDR1 WNHNN and CDR2 SYGVQD (reference sequence). V dropped 1 base and J dropped 3 bases, with 10 bases sitting between them. The CDR3 loop spans 14 amino acids.